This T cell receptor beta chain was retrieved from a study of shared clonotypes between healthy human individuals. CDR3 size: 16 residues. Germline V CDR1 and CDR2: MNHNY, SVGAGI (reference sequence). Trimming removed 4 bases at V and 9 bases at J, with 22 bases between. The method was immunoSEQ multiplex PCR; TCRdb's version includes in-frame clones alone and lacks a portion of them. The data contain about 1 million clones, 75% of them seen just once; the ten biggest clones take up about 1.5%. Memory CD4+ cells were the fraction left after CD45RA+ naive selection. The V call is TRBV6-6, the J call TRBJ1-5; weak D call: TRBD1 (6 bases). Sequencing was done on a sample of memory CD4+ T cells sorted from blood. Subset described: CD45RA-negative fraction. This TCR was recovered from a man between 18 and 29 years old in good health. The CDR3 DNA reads TGTGCCAGCAGTTCCTTCTCAGGGGCGGTGCGGGGGCCCCAGCATTTT. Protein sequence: CASSSFSGAVRGPQHF.